This T cell receptor beta chain appears in the sequencing data of a study of blood T cell repertoires in COVID-19 (dated by TCRdb to about 2020). Regarding the research as a whole: Samples covering the acute and convalescent phases of COVID-19 were provided by collaborators in the United States, Italy and Spain. A freely available public database, intended as a resource for researchers studying the immune response to SARS-CoV-2, is where the repertoires were released. Where available, HLA class I and class II types were obtained from metadata supplied by the sample provider rather than from assay-based typing. Deeply sampled blood TCRbeta repertoires from subjects exposed to, actively infected with, or recovered from COVID-19 were included in the dataset. The prospective study material was composed of cDNA or gDNA derived from T cells, B-cell-depleted T cells, or PBMCs. Samples came from the ongoing ImmuneRACE study (first 160 participants) plus 1,254 subjects from 6 global collaborators. The sample metadata nearly always contained a de-identified subject ID, COVID-19 status, age in years and sex. What the research found in general, with its limitations: The quantity of clinical and demographic metadata differed by source and by participant and was supplied without curation.

TCRbeta CDR3 regions were amplified from genomic DNA by means of the immunoSEQ Assay, a bias-controlled multiplex PCR. The paper's processing steps were these. The number of nucleated cells in each sample was estimated from the amplification of reference gene primers within the assay. Sequence reads were collapsed and filtered to measure the absolute abundance of every unique TCRbeta CDR3 rearrangement. For each sample, productive Simpson clonality was calculated as the square root of Simpson's diversity index across productive rearrangements. As stored in TCRdb, this immuneACCESS dataset retains in-frame rearrangements with V and J assigned. A fraction of the clones does not appear; measured against another copy, unresolved V genes explain less than half of the discrepancy, and the remainder lacks a known reason. V and J calls and clone size are copied from that table; D and trimming were computed from the DNA. The sample records nearly 350,000 clones, more than 85% of which are singletons. The leading ten clones occupy 1% of the sample.

Participants in the prospective study were aged 18 to 89 years, lived in under 30 United States geographic areas, and enrolled through a virtual design. To assign participants to cohorts, the prospective study relied on clinical history that participants themselves reported in a screening survey and a study questionnaire. For ImmuneRACE Cohort 3, a participant was defined as recovered based on two consecutive negative NP/OP PCR tests, clearance by a healthcare professional, or resolution of symptoms. In the prospective study, mobile phlebotomists collected whole blood, serum and a nasopharyngeal or oropharyngeal swab from each participant. Additional blood draws and questionnaires over an approximately 2-month period could optionally be provided by prospective study participants. Prospective study blood samples were shipped either frozen or at room temperature before DNA extraction. This clone was observed a few times. The antigen it binds to is not known. No base quality information exists; no much larger clone differs at one position.

For CDR1 and CDR2, the germline V gene lists SNHLY and FYNNEI. The cysteine opens and the phenylalanine closes a CDR3 of 15 amino acids. Only CDR3 DNA is held: 45 bases, read in frame from base 1. Relative to germline, V is missing 1 base and J is missing 1 base, with 3 bases of the junction outside any gene match. In this chain, TRBV2 is recombined with TRBJ2-5; 7 nucleotides in the junction match TRBD2. The source material was PBMCs or T cells enriched from blood (not recorded which). This clonotype was sampled from a woman aged 25 to 45 who had recovered from COVID-19. The CDR3 region has the sequence CASSEGWGGQETQYF. The DNA is TGTGCCAGCAGTGAAGGGTGGGGGGGCCAAGAGACCCAGTACTTC.